This entry lists 28 T cell receptor beta chains sequenced from one sample in a study of regulatory T cells in long-lasting Graves disease. Through Arm-PCR of CDR3 regions and iRepertoire HTBI primers, TCR beta libraries were built. TCRdb reprocessed the multiplex PCR reads via MiXCR and lists one record per CDR3 protein. The sample has 400,000 to 500,000 distinct CDR3 sequences; 11% to 15% are singletons. Time point specified: newly diagnosed GD, antithyroid drugs for less than 3 months. PBMC RNA served as the TCR library source. These data were likewise used in another study, on T cells in Graves' hyperthyroidism and ophthalmopathy.

Here the sequenced sample was peripheral blood mononuclear cells (PBMCs), taken at new diagnosis, from a patient treated with antithyroid drugs. The receptors shown here come from a woman in her forties or fifties with Graves disease.

This clonotype turned up a few times. The chain has TRBV9 and TRBJ1-2, with no clear D. V lost 0 bases and J lost 6, with 9 bases in between. The CDR3 is 13 residues long. Per the germline V gene, CDR1 is SGDLS and CDR2 is YYNGEE. CDR3 sequence: CASSVVSGNGYTF. CDR3 bases: TGTGCCAGCAGCGTAGTATCTGGGAATGGCTACACCTTC.

CDR3 protein: CASSQDRGEYGYTF. The CDR3 DNA reads as TGTGCCAGCAGCCAAGATAGAGGAGAATATGGCTACACCTTC. The V call is TRBV4-2, the J call TRBJ1-2, with D unresolved. V dropped 0 bases and J dropped 5 bases, with 10 bases sitting between them. This CDR3 region has 14 residues. Germline V gene data show CDR1 as LGHNA and CDR2 as YNFKEQ.

This clonotype was recorded a few times. The V gene is TRBV18, the J gene TRBJ1-3, with 7 bases lining up with TRBD1. V shed 3 bases and J 4 bases; nucleotides not matched to a gene: 6. Germline CDR1 and CDR2: KGHSH and LQKENI. This CDR3 has 15 amino acids. The CDR3 protein is CASSPGTDGGNTIYF. The CDR3 DNA follows: TGTGCCAGCTCACCGGGGACAGACGGGGGAAACACCATATATTTT.

Ten or more counts support this clonotype. This chain connects TRBV7-3 to TRBJ1-6, with TRBD1 as a possible D gene (6 bases). The germline gives CDR1 SGHTA, CDR2 FQGTGA. V was pared by 2 bases and J by 12 bases, with 14 bases between. The CDR3 extends over 14 amino acids. Here the CDR3 reads CASSLQGQVEPLHF. The DNA of the CDR3 is TGTGCCAGCAGCTTACAGGGGCAGGTGGAACCCCTCCACTTT.

The chain is built from TRBV5-1 and TRBJ1-1, with 7 bases identical to TRBD1. The CDR3 totals 14 residues. With V trimmed by 4 bases and J by 2 bases, 5 bases remained unmatched. CDR1 and CDR2 from the germline V gene are SGHRS and YFSETQ. The CDR3: CASSPGTDNTEAFF. In DNA form, the CDR3 reads TGCGCCAGCAGCCCGGGGACAGACAACACTGAAGCTTTCTTT.

A word on this clonotype: A read error may explain this, as a much larger clone is one base away. The rearrangement links TRBV28 to TRBJ1-6; the D is unclear. V lost 2 bases, J lost 8 bases, and 16 bases lay in between. The CDR3 has 16 residues. The germline V gene has CDR1 MDHEN and CDR2 SYDVKM. The CDR3 DNA is TGTGCCAGCAGTTTAATTCAAAACCTAAGGGATTCACCCCTCCACTTT. Translating gives CASSLIQNLRDSPLHF.

This clonotype was counted between two and nine times. The chain combines TRBV7-9 with TRBJ1-3; 7 bases match TRBD1. This CDR3 contains 19 residues. The junction had 12 bases not matched to a gene; V was cut back by 1 base and J by 0 bases. Germline loops: CDR1 SEHNR, CDR2 FQNEAQ (reference sequence). The CDR3 coding sequence is TGTGCCAGCAGCTTAGTTTTTCGACAGGGAAGATTCTCTGGAAACACCATATATTTT. It specifies CASSLVFRQGRFSGNTIYF. The entire variable domain, with the rest obtained from reference TRBV7-9 and TRBJ1-3, is as follows: DTGVSQNPRHKITKRGQNVTFRCDPISEHNRLYWYRQTLGQGPEFLTYFQNEAQLEKSRLLSDRFSAERPKGSFSTLEIQRTEQGDSAMYLCASSLVFRQGRFSGNTIYFGEGSWLTVV.

The table lists this clonotype with many counts. The chain joins TRBV3-1 to TRBJ2-1; no reliable D call. The CDR3 extends over 11 amino acids. CDR1 and CDR2 (germline): LGHDT, YNNKEL (reference sequence). V was clipped by 6 bases and J by 3 bases, with 3 bases between them. The CDR3 is CASSYYNEQFF. The CDR3 DNA sequence: TGTGCCAGCAGTTACTACAATGAGCAGTTCTTC.

The chain has TRBV7-9 and TRBJ2-3; TRBD1 agrees at 7 bases. Germline V gives CDR1 SEHNR, CDR2 FQNEAQ (reference sequence). There are 13 residues in the CDR3. Losses at the gene ends were 5 bases for V and 5 bases for J; bases not matched to a gene: 4. CDR3 protein: CASSPRTGDTQYF. The CDR3 DNA reads TGTGCCAGCAGCCCCAGGACAGGAGATACGCAGTATTTT.

This clonotype showed up just a few times. The chain recombines TRBV6-2 or TRBV6-3 with TRBJ2-1; possibly TRBD2 for D (5 bases). V was trimmed by 2 bases and J by 1 base, leaving 9 bases between them. The CDR3 sequence is 15 residues long. Germline V lookup: CDR1 MNHEY, CDR2 SVGEGT. The CDR3 DNA reads as TGTGCCAGCAGTTACGGGAGATTATCCTACAATGAGCAGTTCTTC. This encodes CASSYGRLSYNEQFF.

This clonotype showed up just a few times. The V call is TRBV3-1, the J call TRBJ1-2; D is ambiguous. This CDR3 contains 14 residues. V lost 0 bases and J lost 2, with 7 bases in between. The germline V gene encodes CDR1 LGHDT and CDR2 YNNKEL (reference sequence). The CDR3 protein is CASSQEDENYGYTF. In DNA, the CDR3 is TGTGCCAGCAGCCAAGAAGACGAGAACTATGGCTACACCTTC.

This clonotype appeared many times. The genes are TRBV20-1 and TRBJ2-7, with D perhaps TRBD2 (6 bases). The V gene lost 6 bases and the J gene lost 4 bases, with 13 bases spanning the gap. Germline loops: CDR1 DFQATT, CDR2 SNEGSKA (reference sequence). The CDR3 spans 12 residues. The CDR3 protein is CSASDGGYEQYF. DNA of the CDR3: TGCAGTGCAAGTGACGGAGGGTACGAGCAGTACTTC.

A remark on this clonotype: This sequence may be a read error, since a much larger clone differs from it by one base. The rearrangement links TRBV7-2 to TRBJ2-1; perhaps TRBD1 as D (5 bases). CDR3 length: 17 amino acids. The V gene's germline CDR1 is SGHTA and CDR2 FQGNSA. V was pared by 4 bases and J by 7 bases, with 23 bases between. CDR3 sequence: CASSSQPALLGVNEQFF. CDR3 nucleotides: TGTGCCAGCAGCTCCCAACCAGCTCTTTTAGGGGTTAATGAGCAGTTCTTC.

This clonotype has ten or more counts. V gene TRBV29-1 combines with J gene TRBJ2-1; D unresolved. The CDR3 spans 12 residues. Germline lookup yields CDR1 SQVTM and CDR2 ANQGSEA. V dropped 7 bases and J dropped 5 bases, with 12 bases sitting between them. Here the CDR3 DNA reads TGCAGCGCCGTCTGGCTAGACAATGAGCAGTTCTTC. It yields the protein CSAVWLDNEQFF.

The V call is TRBV5-1, the J call TRBJ2-1; D gene unclear. The last part of the DNA fits TRBJ2-5 better; the J call may be wrong. Looked up from germline, CDR1 is SGHRS and CDR2 is YFSETQ. The CDR3 spans 15 residues. Here the CDR3 DNA reads TGCGCCAGCAGCTTTGGGGAACAAATTACGGGGACCCAGTACTTC. It codes for CASSFGEQITGTQYF.

The rearrangement joins TRBV6-2 or TRBV6-3 to TRBJ2-3; 13 nucleotides line up with TRBD2. The germline gives CDR1 MNHEY, CDR2 SVGEGT. The CDR3 consists of 19 residues. V lost 0 bases to trimming and J lost 6 bases; unmatched junction nucleotides: 12. CDR3 coding DNA: TGTGCCAGCAGTTACTCGAAAACGGGACTAGCGGGACCTCAGGATACGCAGTATTTT. Amino acid sequence: CASSYSKTGLAGPQDTQYF.

This clonotype was seen ten or more times. The chain links TRBV6-1 to TRBJ1-1; D possibly corresponds to TRBD1 (5 bases). This CDR3 comprises 16 residues. Germline CDR1 MNHNS, CDR2 SASEGT. The V and J ends lost 6 bases and 1 base respectively, with 18 bases between them. DNA for the CDR3: TGTGCCAGCAGGGAATGGGGAGGGGCGAGGAACACTGAAGCTTTCTTT. Its translation is CASREWGGARNTEAFF.

This clonotype appeared many times. V gene TRBV5-1 combines with J gene TRBJ1-5; 10 bases are shared with TRBD1. Germline CDR1 reads SGHRS; CDR2 reads YFSETQ. J was trimmed by 3 bases and V by 0 bases; bases with no gene match: 15. The CDR3 runs to 20 residues. The CDR3: CASSLVGDRGPRDNNQPQHF. CDR3 nucleotide sequence: TGCGCCAGCAGCTTGGTAGGTGACAGGGGGCCGCGGGACAACAATCAGCCCCAGCATTTT.

CDR3 loop: CASSYRQGTDTQYF. CDR3 sequence (DNA): TGTGCCAGCAGCTACCGTCAGGGCACAGATACGCAGTATTTT. This chain connects TRBV7-9 to TRBJ2-3; no clear D. The CDR3 is made up of 14 amino acids. The germline V gene has CDR1 SEHNR and CDR2 FQNEAQ (reference sequence). V lost 4 bases to trimming and J lost 1 base, with 9 bases between them. Looking up the rest from reference TRBV7-9 and TRBJ2-3 gives the full variable domain: DTGVSQNPRHKITKRGQNVTFRCDPISEHNRLYWYRQTLGQGPEFLTYFQNEAQLEKSRLLSDRFSAERPKGSFSTLEIQRTEQGDSAMYLCASSYRQGTDTQYFGPGTRLTVL.

In its sample, this clonotype was seen many times. V gene TRBV11-2 combines with J gene TRBJ2-7; 7 bases fit TRBD2. Germline V lookup: CDR1 SGHAT, CDR2 FQNNGV. The CDR3 covers 16 residues. V was clipped by 3 bases and J by 3 bases; unmatched bases: 11. CDR3 in DNA: TGTGCCAGCAGCTTGGTTCCGGGGGGAGGGTTCTACGAGCAGTACTTC. Protein sequence: CASSLVPGGGFYEQYF.

At least ten counts were recorded for this clonotype. The chain employs TRBV30 and TRBJ2-2; TRBD2 aligns across 10 bases. Germline V gene lookup returns CDR1 GTSNPN and CDR2 SVGIG (reference sequence). This CDR3 contains 16 residues. After removal of 6 bases from V and 5 bases from J, the junction contained 12 bases not matched to a gene. CDR3 nucleotide sequence: TGTGCCTGCAGCGGGAGGGCCATATCGGGGACCGGGGAGCTGTTTTTT. This codes for CACSGRAISGTGELFF.

This clonotype was picked up a small number of times. This chain connects TRBV6-4 to TRBJ1-6; perhaps TRBD1 as D (5 bases). Trimming removed 7 bases from V and 4 bases from J, with 20 bases in between. The CDR3 is 17 amino acids. Germline V gene data show CDR1 as MRHNA and CDR2 as SNTAGT. CDR3 amino acids: CASNPPLGEGYNSPLHF. In DNA form, the CDR3 reads TGTGCCAGCAATCCACCCCTTGGAGAGGGGTATAATTCACCCCTCCACTTT.

This clonotype was found a few times. The chain recombines TRBV7-9 with TRBJ2-1, with TRBD1 identical over 9 bases. Germline values: CDR1 SEHNR, CDR2 FQNEAQ (reference sequence). V lost 4 bases and J lost 1; bases outside the gene matches: 2. The CDR3 consists of 15 residues. DNA for the CDR3: TGTGCCAGCAGCTCACAGGGGGCATCCTACAATGAGCAGTTCTTC. This encodes CASSSQGASYNEQFF.

This clonotype was seen repeatedly, ten times or more. This chain links TRBV2 with TRBJ1-1, with unresolved D. Germline values: CDR1 SNHLY, CDR2 FYNNEI. The length of the CDR3 is 13 residues. V gave up 5 bases and J gave up 0 bases, with 7 bases separating them. The CDR3 region has the DNA TGTGCCAGCAGTCCAACCATGAACACTGAAGCTTTCTTT. Translating it yields CASSPTMNTEAFF.

This chain uses TRBV18 with TRBJ2-7; 12 nucleotides line up with TRBD1. With V trimmed by 1 base and J by 2 bases, 3 bases remained unmatched. The CDR3 sequence is 16 residues long. CDR1 is KGHSH and CDR2 is LQKENI in the germline V gene. The CDR3 sequence is CASSPLGQGAPYEQYF. The DNA of the CDR3 is TGTGCCAGCTCACCACTGGGACAGGGGGCTCCCTACGAGCAGTACTTC.

This clonotype has a handful of counts. This chain uses TRBV6-1 with TRBJ2-1; D call uncertain. Germline CDR1 and CDR2: MNHNS and SASEGT. The CDR3 consists of 13 residues. V lost 6 bases to trimming and J lost 0 bases, with 6 bases between them. CDR3 sequence (DNA): TGTGCCAGCAGAGGCGACTCCTACAATGAGCAGTTCTTC. It encodes CASRGDSYNEQFF.

Ten or more counts support this clonotype. V and J are TRBV11-2 and TRBJ2-1; D uncertain. CDR3 length equals 16 residues. Between the trimmed V and J ends, which lost 0 bases and 3 bases, there was a span of 12 bases. Germline V CDR1 and CDR2: SGHAT, FQNNGV. For the CDR3, the DNA is TGTGCCAGCAGCTTAGAATCCTGGTCAGGCTACAATGAGCAGTTCTTC. This encodes CASSLESWSGYNEQFF.

This clonotype was found many times. This sequence joins TRBV3-1 and TRBJ1-6, with 7 nucleotides matching TRBD1. Trimming removed 7 bases from V and 8 bases from J; junction bases left unmatched: 8. The CDR3 consists of 14 residues. The germline gives CDR1 LGHDT, CDR2 YNNKEL (reference sequence). CDR3 amino acids: CASNPRDSHSPLHF. The CDR3, as DNA: TGTGCCAGCAACCCCCGGGACAGCCATTCACCCCTCCACTTT.